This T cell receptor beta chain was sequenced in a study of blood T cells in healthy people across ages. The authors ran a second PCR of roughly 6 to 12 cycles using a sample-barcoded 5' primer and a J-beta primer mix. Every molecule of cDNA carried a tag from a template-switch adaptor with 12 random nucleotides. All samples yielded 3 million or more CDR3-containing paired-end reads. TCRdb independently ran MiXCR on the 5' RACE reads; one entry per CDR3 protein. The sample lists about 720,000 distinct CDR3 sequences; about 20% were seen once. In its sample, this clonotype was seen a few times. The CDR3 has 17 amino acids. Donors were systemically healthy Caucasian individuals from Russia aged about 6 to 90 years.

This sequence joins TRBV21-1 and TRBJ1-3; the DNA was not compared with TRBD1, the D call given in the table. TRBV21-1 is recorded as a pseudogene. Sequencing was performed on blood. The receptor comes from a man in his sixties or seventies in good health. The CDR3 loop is CASTKTGTGGPGNTIYF. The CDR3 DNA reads TGTGCCAGCACCAAAACCGGGACAGGGGGACCTGGAAACACCATATATTTT.